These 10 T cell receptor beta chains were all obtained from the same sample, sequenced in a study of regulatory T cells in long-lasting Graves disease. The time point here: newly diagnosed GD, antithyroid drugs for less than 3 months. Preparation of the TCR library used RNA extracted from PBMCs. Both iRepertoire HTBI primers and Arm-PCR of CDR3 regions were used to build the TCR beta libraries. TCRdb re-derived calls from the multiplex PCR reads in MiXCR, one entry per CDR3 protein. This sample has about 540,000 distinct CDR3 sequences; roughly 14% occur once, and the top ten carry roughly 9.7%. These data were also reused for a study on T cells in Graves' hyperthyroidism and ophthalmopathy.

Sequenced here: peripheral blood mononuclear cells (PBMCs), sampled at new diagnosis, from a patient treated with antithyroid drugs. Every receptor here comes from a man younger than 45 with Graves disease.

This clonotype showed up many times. The CDR3 here is CASSPQGVSYEQYF. The CDR3 nucleotides are TGTGCCAGCAGCCCTCAGGGGGTTTCCTACGAGCAGTACTTC. This chain links TRBV7-9 with TRBJ2-7; 7 bases fit TRBD1. CDR1 is SEHNR, CDR2 FQNEAQ, per germline (reference sequence). This CDR3 spans 14 amino acids. Germline trimming cut 5 bases from V and 1 base from J; bases unmatched to any gene: 5.

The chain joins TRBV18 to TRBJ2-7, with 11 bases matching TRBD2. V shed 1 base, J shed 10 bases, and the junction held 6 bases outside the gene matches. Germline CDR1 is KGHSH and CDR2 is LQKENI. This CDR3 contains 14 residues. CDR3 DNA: TGTGCCAGCTCACCACGCGGGACTAGCGGAGATCAGTACTTC. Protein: CASSPRGTSGDQYF.

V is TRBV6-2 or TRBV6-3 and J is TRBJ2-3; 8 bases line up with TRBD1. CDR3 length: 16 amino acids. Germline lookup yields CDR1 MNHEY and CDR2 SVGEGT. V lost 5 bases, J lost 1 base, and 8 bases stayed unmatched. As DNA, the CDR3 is TGTGCCAGCAGTACCACACCGGGACAGGGCACAGATACGCAGTATTTT. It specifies CASSTTPGQGTDTQYF.

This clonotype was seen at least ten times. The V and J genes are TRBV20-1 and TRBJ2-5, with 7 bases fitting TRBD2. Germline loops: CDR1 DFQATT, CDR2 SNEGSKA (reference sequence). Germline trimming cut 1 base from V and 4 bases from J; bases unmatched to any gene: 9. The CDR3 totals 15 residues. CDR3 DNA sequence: TGCAGTGCTAGAGCAGCGGGAACGCGGGGAGAGACCCAGTACTTC. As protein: CSARAAGTRGETQYF.

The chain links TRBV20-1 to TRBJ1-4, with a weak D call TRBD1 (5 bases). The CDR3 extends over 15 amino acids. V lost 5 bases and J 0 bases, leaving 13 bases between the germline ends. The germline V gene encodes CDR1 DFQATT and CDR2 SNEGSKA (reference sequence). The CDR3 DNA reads TGCAGTGCTGCCCTCAGACAGCCAACTAATGAAAAACTGTTTTTT. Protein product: CSAALRQPTNEKLFF.

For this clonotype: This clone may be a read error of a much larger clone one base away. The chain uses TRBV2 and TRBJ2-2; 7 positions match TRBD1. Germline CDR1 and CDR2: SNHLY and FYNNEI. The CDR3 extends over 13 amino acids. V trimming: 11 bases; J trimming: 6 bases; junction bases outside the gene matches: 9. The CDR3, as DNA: TGTGCCGGAGAGACAGGGATGGCCGGGGAGCTGTTTTTT. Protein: CAGETGMAGELFF.

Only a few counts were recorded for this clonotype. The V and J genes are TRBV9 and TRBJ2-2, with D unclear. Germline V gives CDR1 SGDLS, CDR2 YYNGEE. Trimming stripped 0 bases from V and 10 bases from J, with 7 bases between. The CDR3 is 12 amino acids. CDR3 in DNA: TGTGCCAGCAGCGTAGGAGGCGCGGAGCTGTTTTTT. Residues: CASSVGGAELFF.

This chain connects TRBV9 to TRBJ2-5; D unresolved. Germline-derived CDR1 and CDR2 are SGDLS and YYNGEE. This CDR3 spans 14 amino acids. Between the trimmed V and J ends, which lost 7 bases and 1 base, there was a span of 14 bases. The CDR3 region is CASAGGTIQETQYF. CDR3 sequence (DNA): TGTGCCAGCGCTGGCGGCACAATCCAAGAGACCCAGTACTTC.

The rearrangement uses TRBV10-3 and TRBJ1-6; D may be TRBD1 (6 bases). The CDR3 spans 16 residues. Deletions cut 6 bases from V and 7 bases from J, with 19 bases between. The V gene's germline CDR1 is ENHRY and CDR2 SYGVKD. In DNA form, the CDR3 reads TGTGCCATCAGGAACCCGAGGGAGGGGGGGAATTCACCCCTCCACTTT. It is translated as CAIRNPREGGNSPLHF.

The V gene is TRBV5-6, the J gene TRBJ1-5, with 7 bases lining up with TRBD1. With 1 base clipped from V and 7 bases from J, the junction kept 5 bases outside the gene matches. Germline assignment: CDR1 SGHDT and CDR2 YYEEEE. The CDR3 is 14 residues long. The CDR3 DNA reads TGTGCCAGCAGCTTGACAGGGGTTGTACAGCCCCAGCATTTT. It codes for CASSLTGVVQPQHF.